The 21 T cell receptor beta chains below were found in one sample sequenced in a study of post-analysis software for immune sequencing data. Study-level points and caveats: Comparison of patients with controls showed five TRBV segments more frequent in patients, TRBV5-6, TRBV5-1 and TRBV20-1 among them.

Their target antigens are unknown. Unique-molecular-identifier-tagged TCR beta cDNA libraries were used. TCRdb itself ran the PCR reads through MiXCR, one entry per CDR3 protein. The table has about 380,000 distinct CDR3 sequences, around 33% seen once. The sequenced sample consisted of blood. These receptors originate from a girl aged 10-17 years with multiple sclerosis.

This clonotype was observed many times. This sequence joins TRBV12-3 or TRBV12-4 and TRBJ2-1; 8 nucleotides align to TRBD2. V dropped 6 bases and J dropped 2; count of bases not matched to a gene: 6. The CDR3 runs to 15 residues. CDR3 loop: CASSLSGGAYNEQFF. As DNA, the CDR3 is TGTGCCAGCAGCTTATCCGGGGGGGCCTACAATGAGCAGTTCTTC.

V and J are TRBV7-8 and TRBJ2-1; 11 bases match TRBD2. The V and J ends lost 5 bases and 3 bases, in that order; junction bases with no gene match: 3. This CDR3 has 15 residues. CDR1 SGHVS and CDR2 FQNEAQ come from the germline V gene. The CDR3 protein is CASSPSGGNYNEQFF. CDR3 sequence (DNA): TGTGCCAGCAGCCCTAGCGGGGGGAACTACAATGAGCAGTTCTTC.

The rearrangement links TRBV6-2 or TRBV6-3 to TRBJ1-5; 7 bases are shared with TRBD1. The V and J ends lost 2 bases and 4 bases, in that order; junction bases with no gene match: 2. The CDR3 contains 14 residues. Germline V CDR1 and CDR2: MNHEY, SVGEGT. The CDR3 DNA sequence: TGTGCCAGCAGTTACGGGACAGAGAATCAGCCCCAGCATTTT. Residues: CASSYGTENQPQHF.

In nucleotides, the CDR3 is TGTGCCAGCAGTTTAGCGCTAAGGGGACTAGCGGGGGGCCACCCCTACGAGCAGTACTTC. Translated, it gives CASSLALRGLAGGHPYEQYF. The chain joins TRBV12-3 or TRBV12-4 to TRBJ2-7; 15 bases are a match to TRBD2. The CDR3 runs 20 residues. V shed 0 bases, J shed 2 bases, and the junction held 11 bases outside the gene matches.

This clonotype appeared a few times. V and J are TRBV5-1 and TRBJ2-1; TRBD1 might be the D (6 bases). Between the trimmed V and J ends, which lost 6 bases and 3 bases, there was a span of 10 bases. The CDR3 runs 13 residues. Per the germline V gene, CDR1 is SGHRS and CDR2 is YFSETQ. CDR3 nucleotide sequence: TGCGCCAGCAACCAACAGGGCTACAATGAGCAGTTCTTC. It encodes CASNQQGYNEQFF.

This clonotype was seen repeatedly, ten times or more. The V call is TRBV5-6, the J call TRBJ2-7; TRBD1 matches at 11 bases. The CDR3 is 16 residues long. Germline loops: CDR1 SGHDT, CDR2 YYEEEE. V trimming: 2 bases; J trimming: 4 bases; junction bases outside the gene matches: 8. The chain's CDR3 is CASSLGPGQGVYEQYF. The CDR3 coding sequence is TGTGCCAGCAGCTTAGGACCGGGACAGGGGGTTTACGAGCAGTACTTC.

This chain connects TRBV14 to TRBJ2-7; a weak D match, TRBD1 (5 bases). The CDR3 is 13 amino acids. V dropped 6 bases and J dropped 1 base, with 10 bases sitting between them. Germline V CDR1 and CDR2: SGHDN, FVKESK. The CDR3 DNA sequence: TGTGCCAGCAGACAGGCACCTTCCTACGAGCAGTACTTC. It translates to CASRQAPSYEQYF.

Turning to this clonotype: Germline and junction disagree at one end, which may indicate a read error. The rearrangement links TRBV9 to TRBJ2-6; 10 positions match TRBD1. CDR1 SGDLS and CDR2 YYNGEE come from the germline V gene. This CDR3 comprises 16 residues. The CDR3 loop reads CASSRTGGSGANVLTF. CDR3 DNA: TGTGCTAGCAGTAGGACAGGGGGCTCTGGGGCCAACGTCCTGACTTTC.

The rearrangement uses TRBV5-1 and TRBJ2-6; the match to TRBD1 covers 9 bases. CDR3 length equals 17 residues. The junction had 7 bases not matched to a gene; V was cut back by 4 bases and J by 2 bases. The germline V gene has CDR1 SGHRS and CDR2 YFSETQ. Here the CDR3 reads CASSPGQGRTGANVLTF. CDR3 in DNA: TGCGCCAGCAGCCCAGGACAGGGGAGAACTGGGGCCAACGTCCTGACTTTC.

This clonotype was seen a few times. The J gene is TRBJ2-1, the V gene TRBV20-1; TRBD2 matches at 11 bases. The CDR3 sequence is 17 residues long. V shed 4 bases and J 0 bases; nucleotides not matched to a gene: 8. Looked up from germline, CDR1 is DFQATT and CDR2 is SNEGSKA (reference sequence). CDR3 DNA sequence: TGCAGTGCTATACCTAGCGGGGGGCTTAGCTCCTACAATGAGCAGTTCTTC. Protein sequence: CSAIPSGGLSSYNEQFF.

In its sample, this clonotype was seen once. DNA of the CDR3: TGTGCCAGCAGCCCGCGGACAGGGGAGAATTCACCCCTCCACTTT. Its translation: CASSPRTGENSPLHF. V gene TRBV3-1 combines with J gene TRBJ1-6; TRBD1 matches at 9 bases. This CDR3 region has 15 residues. Germline-derived CDR1 and CDR2 are LGHDT and YNNKEL (reference sequence). V was clipped by 4 bases and J by 7 bases; unmatched bases: 5.

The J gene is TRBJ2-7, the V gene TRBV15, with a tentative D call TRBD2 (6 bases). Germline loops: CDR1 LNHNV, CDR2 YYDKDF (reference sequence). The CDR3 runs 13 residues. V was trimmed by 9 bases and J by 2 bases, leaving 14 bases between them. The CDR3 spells CATAPGGAYEQYF. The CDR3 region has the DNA TGTGCCACAGCCCCCGGGGGAGCCTACGAGCAGTACTTC.

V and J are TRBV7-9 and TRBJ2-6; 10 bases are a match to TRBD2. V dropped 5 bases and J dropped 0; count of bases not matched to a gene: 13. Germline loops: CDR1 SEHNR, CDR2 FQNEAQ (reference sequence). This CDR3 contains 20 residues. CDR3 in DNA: TGTGCCAGCAGCGGGATTTCTAGCGGGGGCTCTGTCTCTGGGGCCAACGTCCTGACTTTC. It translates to CASSGISSGGSVSGANVLTF. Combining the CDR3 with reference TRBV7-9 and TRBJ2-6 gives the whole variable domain DTGVSQNPRHKITKRGQNVTFRCDPISEHNRLYWYRQTLGQGPEFLTYFQNEAQLEKSRLLSDRFSAERPKGSFSTLEIQRTEQGDSAMYLCASSGISSGGSVSGANVLTFGAGSRLTVL.

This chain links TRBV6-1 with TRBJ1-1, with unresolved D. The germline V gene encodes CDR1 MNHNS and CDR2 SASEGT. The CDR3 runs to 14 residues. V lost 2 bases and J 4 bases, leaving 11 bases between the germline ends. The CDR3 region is CASSENGLVTEAFF. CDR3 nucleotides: TGTGCCAGCAGTGAAAATGGGTTGGTCACTGAAGCTTTCTTT.

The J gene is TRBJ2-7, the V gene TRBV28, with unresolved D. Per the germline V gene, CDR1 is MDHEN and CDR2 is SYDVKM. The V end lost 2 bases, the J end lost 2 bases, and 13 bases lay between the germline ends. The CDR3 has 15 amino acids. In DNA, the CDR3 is TGTGCCAGCAGTTTAGTCTCCGGGTTTCCCTACGAGCAGTACTTC. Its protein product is CASSLVSGFPYEQYF.

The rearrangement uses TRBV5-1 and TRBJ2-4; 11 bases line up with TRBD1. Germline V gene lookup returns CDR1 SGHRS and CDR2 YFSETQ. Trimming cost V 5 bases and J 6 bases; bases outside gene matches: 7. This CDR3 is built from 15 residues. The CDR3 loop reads CASRGSGTGGNIQYF. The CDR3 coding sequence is TGCGCCAGCAGAGGAAGCGGGACAGGGGGAAACATTCAGTACTTC.

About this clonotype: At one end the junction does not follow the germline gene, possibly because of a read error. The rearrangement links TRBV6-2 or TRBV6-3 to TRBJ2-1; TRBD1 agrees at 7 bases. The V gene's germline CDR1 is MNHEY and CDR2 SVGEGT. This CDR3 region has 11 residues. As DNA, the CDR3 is TGTGCCGGCAGACAGGGCCATGAGCAGTTCTTC. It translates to CAGRQGHEQFF.

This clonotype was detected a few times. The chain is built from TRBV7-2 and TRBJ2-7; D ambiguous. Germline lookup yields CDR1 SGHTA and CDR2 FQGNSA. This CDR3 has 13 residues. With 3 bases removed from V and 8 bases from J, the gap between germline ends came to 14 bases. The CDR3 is CASSFRPRAKQYF. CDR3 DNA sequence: TGTGCCAGCAGCTTCAGGCCCCGGGCCAAGCAGTACTTC.

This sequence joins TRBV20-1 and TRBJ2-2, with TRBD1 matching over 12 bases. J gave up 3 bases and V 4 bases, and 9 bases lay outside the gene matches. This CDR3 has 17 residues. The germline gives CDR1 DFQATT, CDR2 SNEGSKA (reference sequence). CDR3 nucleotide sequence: TGCAGTGCTACCGGGACAGGGGGCGCTTGGGACACCGGGGAGCTGTTTTTT. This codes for CSATGTGGAWDTGELFF.

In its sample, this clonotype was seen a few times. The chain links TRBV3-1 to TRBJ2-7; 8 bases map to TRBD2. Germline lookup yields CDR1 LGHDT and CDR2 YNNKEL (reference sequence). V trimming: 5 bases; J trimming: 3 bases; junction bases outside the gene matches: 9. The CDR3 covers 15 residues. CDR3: CASSSRGAGVYEQYF. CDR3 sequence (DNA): TGTGCCAGCAGCTCCCGGGGAGCGGGGGTCTACGAGCAGTACTTC.

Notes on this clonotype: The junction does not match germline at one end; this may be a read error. The CDR3 reads CANSPAGVQETQYF. Here the CDR3 DNA reads TGTGCCAACTCACCCGCAGGGGTACAAGAGACCCAGTACTTC. V usage is TRBV18 and J usage is TRBJ2-5, with D possibly being TRBD1 (6 bases). Germline CDR1 reads KGHSH; CDR2 reads LQKENI. This CDR3 region has 14 residues.